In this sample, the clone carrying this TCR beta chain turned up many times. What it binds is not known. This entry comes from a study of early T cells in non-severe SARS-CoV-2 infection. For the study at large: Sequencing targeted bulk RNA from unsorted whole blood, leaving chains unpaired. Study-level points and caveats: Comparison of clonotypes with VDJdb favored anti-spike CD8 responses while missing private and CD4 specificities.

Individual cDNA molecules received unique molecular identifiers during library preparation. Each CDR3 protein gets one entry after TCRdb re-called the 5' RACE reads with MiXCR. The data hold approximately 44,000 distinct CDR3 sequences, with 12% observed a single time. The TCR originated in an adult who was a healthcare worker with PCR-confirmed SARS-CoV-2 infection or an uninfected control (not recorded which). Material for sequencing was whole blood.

The CDR3 is CSATGTGGAGELFF. CDR3 in DNA: TGCAGTGCTACCGGGACAGGAGGGGCCGGGGAGCTGTTTTTT. This chain links TRBV20-1 with TRBJ2-2; 8 bases are a match to TRBD1. In germline, CDR1 is DFQATT, CDR2 SNEGSKA (reference sequence). The V segment lost 4 bases and the J segment 6 bases; nucleotides outside the gene matches: 7. The CDR3 is 14 residues long.